These 31 T cell receptor beta chains originate from one sample sequenced in a study of monozygotic twins with cystic fibrosis. TCRdb's table, derived via immunoSEQ multiplex PCR, lists solely in-frame clones and lacks some. The sample lists tens of thousands of clones, 96% seen once, with around 3% in the top ten. The sample comprised blood. All receptors derive from a girl aged 2-10 years with cystic fibrosis.

The V call is TRBV9, the J call TRBJ1-4; D unresolved. The CDR3 contains 16 residues. Trimming stripped 2 bases from V and 4 bases from J, with 15 bases between. Germline V gene lookup returns CDR1 SGDLS and CDR2 YYNGEE. CDR3 sequence reads: CASSVGEFRFNEKLFF. CDR3 bases: TGTGCCAGCAGCGTTGGGGAGTTCCGATTTAATGAAAAACTGTTTTTT.

This chain joins TRBV30 and TRBJ1-2; a weak D match, TRBD1 (5 bases). Between the trimmed V and J ends, which lost 4 bases and 7 bases, there was a span of 16 bases. The length of the CDR3 is 13 residues. The germline gives CDR1 GTSNPN, CDR2 SVGIG (reference sequence). The DNA of the CDR3 is TGTGCCTGGAAAGGGCAGGGTTACTCTGGCTACACCTTC. Amino acid sequence: CAWKGQGYSGYTF.

The chain is built from TRBV9 and TRBJ2-7, with TRBD1 matching over 7 bases. With V trimmed by 4 bases and J by 0 bases, 7 bases remained unmatched. The length of the CDR3 is 15 residues. Germline V gene sequence: CDR1 SGDLS, CDR2 YYNGEE. The CDR3 reads CASSPRQGGSYEQYF. The CDR3 coding sequence is TGTGCCAGCAGCCCCCGACAGGGTGGCTCCTACGAGCAGTACTTC.

The chain carries TRBV18 and TRBJ1-5; possibly TRBD1 for D (6 bases). The CDR3 length is 14 residues. V was clipped by 1 base and J by 6 bases, with 10 bases between them. Germline-derived CDR1 and CDR2 are KGHSH and LQKENI. The CDR3 loop reads CASSPLKGVQPQHF. CDR3 in DNA: TGTGCCAGCTCACCACTAAAGGGGGTTCAGCCCCAGCATTTT.

V gene TRBV2 combines with J gene TRBJ1-5, with no clear D. This CDR3 contains 13 residues. V was cut by 1 base and J by 7 bases, with 8 bases left in between. Germline loops: CDR1 SNHLY, CDR2 FYNNEI. This chain's CDR3 is CASSEGMWQPQHF. CDR3 sequence (DNA): TGTGCCAGCAGTGAAGGCATGTGGCAGCCCCAGCATTTT.

This chain links TRBV28 with TRBJ2-2; perhaps D is TRBD1 or TRBD2 (6 bases each). The CDR3 consists of 14 residues. The V and J ends lost 3 bases and 7 bases respectively, with 12 bases between them. CDR1 is MDHEN and CDR2 is SYDVKM in the germline V gene. The CDR3 is CASSFGGAGGELFF. DNA of the CDR3: TGTGCCAGCAGTTTCGGGGGCGCAGGCGGGGAGCTGTTTTTT.

This chain connects TRBV27 to TRBJ1-1; possible D gene TRBD1, 6 bases. Looked up from germline, CDR1 is MNHEY and CDR2 is SMNVEV (reference sequence). The CDR3 consists of 17 residues. Deletions cut 6 bases from V and 4 bases from J, with 24 bases between. This CDR3 is CASSFTLRGGFVTEAFF. For the CDR3, the DNA is TGTGCCAGCAGCTTTACATTACGGGGGGGCTTCGTCACTGAAGCTTTCTTT.

The chain employs TRBV7-2 and TRBJ2-3; D possibly uses TRBD1 or TRBD2 (5 bases each). Germline V lookup: CDR1 SGHTA, CDR2 FQGNSA. The CDR3 totals 15 residues. The V end lost 3 bases, the J end lost 3 bases, and 13 bases lay between the germline ends. The CDR3 is CASSFVGEGTDTQYF. In DNA form, the CDR3 reads TGTGCCAGCAGCTTCGTGGGAGAGGGGACAGATACGCAGTATTTT.

This clone was detected once. The rearrangement links TRBV27 to TRBJ1-2; weak D call: TRBD1 (6 bases). V was trimmed by 5 bases and J by 4 bases, leaving 14 bases between them. Germline V gives CDR1 MNHEY, CDR2 SMNVEV (reference sequence). The length of the CDR3 is 14 residues. CDR3 loop: CASSVYRDSYGYTF. In DNA form, the CDR3 reads TGTGCCAGCAGTGTCTACAGGGATTCCTATGGCTACACCTTC.

J is TRBJ2-1 and V is TRBV7-8; 13 bases align to TRBD2. CDR1 SGHVS and CDR2 FQNEAQ come from the germline V gene. V was clipped by 11 bases and J by 5 bases; unmatched bases: 6. The CDR3 has 14 residues. The CDR3 spells CAASGLAGHNEQFF. DNA of the CDR3: TGTGCCGCCTCGGGACTAGCGGGGCACAATGAGCAGTTCTTC. The full variable domain, its missing parts supplied by reference TRBV7-8 and TRBJ2-1, is GAGVSQSPRYKVAKRGQDVALRCDPISGHVSLFWYQQALGQGPEFLTYFQNEAQLDKSGLPSDRFFAERPEGSVSTLKIQRTQQEDSAVYLCAASGLAGHNEQFFGPGTRLTVL.

CDR3 sequence: CAQTAGQGVKNYGYTF. The CDR3 DNA is TGTGCCCAAACAGCGGGACAGGGGGTAAAGAACTATGGCTACACCTTC. The J gene is TRBJ1-2, the V gene TRBV2, with TRBD1 matching 11 bases. CDR1 and CDR2 from the germline V gene are SNHLY and FYNNEI. CDR3 size: 16 residues. The trim removed 11 bases at V and 2 bases at J, leaving 13 bases unmatched.

The chain has TRBV9 and TRBJ2-3; TRBD1 matches at 7 bases. The CDR3 consists of 15 residues. Germline lookup yields CDR1 SGDLS and CDR2 YYNGEE. V trimming: 3 bases; J trimming: 0 bases; junction bases outside the gene matches: 4. In nucleotides, the CDR3 is TGTGCCAGCAGCGACACGACAGGGAGCACAGATACGCAGTATTTT. Translating gives CASSDTTGSTDTQYF.

This clone was detected only once. V gene TRBV27 combines with J gene TRBJ1-3, with TRBD1 matching over 9 bases. This CDR3 spans 15 amino acids. V shed 6 bases, J shed 1 base, and the junction held 4 bases outside the gene matches. The germline V gene encodes CDR1 MNHEY and CDR2 SMNVEV (reference sequence). DNA for the CDR3: TGTGCCAGCAGGCTGACAGGGGGATCTGGAAACACCATATATTTT. As protein: CASRLTGGSGNTIYF.

The rearrangement joins TRBV5-6 to TRBJ1-1, with a weak D call TRBD1 (5 bases). The CDR3 loop spans 12 amino acids. CDR1 and CDR2 from the germline V gene are SGHDT and YYEEEE. V was pared by 6 bases and J by 6 bases, with 12 bases between. The CDR3 sequence is CASMHWGAEAFF. The CDR3 region has the DNA TGTGCCAGCATGCACTGGGGCGCTGAAGCTTTCTTT.

The chain joins TRBV6-1 to TRBJ2-1; 8 bases map to TRBD2. CDR1 is MNHNS, CDR2 SASEGT, per germline. Germline trimming cut 5 bases from V and 10 bases from J; bases unmatched to any gene: 7. This CDR3 is built from 13 residues. The CDR3 DNA is TGTGCCAGCAGTCCGCGGGAGGTGGCGGAGCAGTTCTTC. The encoded protein is CASSPREVAEQFF.

The rearrangement links TRBV2 to TRBJ1-2; D unclear. The CDR3 length is 11 residues. Germline loops: CDR1 SNHLY, CDR2 FYNNEI. The V gene lost 1 base and the J gene lost 8 bases, with 5 bases spanning the gap. CDR3 sequence (DNA): TGTGCCAGCAGTGAAGTGGCCGGCTACACCTTC. It encodes CASSEVAGYTF.

The chain is built from TRBV6-5 and TRBJ1-2, with 8 bases aligning to TRBD1. The CDR3 is made up of 14 amino acids. V was clipped by 5 bases and J by 6 bases; unmatched bases: 8. CDR1 MNHEY and CDR2 SVGAGI come from the germline V gene. The CDR3 coding sequence is TGTGCCAGCAGTGCAAGCCCAGGGGGCAATGGCTACACCTTC. Translation gives CASSASPGGNGYTF.

The J gene is TRBJ2-7, the V gene TRBV6-5; D is uncertain. The CDR3 covers 15 residues. V lost 5 bases and J 0 bases, leaving 14 bases between the germline ends. Germline V gene lookup returns CDR1 MNHEY and CDR2 SVGAGI. The CDR3 bases are TGTGCCAGCAGTCCCCTCATGGGGTCCTCCTACGAGCAGTACTTC. Its protein product is CASSPLMGSSYEQYF.

V and J are TRBV27 and TRBJ2-6; no reliable D call. Germline CDR1 is MNHEY and CDR2 is SMNVEV (reference sequence). V was trimmed by 0 bases and J by 0 bases, leaving 21 bases between them. This CDR3 spans 21 amino acids. The CDR3 DNA reads TGTGCCAGCAGTTTATCGATCCCGCTCGTAGCAACAAGCTCTGGGGCCAACGTCCTGACTTTC. Protein sequence: CASSLSIPLVATSSGANVLTF.

This clone was recorded only once. V and J are TRBV28 and TRBJ1-5; TRBD1 agrees at 8 bases. The CDR3 covers 17 residues. Germline assignment: CDR1 MDHEN and CDR2 SYDVKM. The V gene end was trimmed by 0 bases and the J gene end by 2 bases; junction bases not matched to a gene: 6. DNA for the CDR3: TGTGCCAGCAGTTTATGGCAGGGGGCTGAGGGCAATCAGCCCCAGCATTTT. Protein: CASSLWQGAEGNQPQHF.

As regards this clone: Other DNA sequences in the same sample also yield this CDR3. V is TRBV5-1 and J is TRBJ2-6; weak D call: TRBD1 (6 bases). The CDR3 runs to 17 residues. CDR1 is SGHRS and CDR2 is YFSETQ in the germline V gene. Trimming cost V 4 bases and J 0 bases, with 14 bases left between them. CDR3 sequence reads: CASSGPGHLSGANVLTF. CDR3 sequence (DNA): TGCGCCAGCAGCGGACCGGGACACCTCTCTGGGGCCAACGTCCTGACTTTC.

The chain recombines TRBV25-1 with TRBJ1-1; D perhaps matches TRBD1 (5 bases). Germline V gives CDR1 MGHDK, CDR2 SYGVNS. This CDR3 comprises 15 residues. V was clipped by 3 bases and J by 1 base, with 12 bases between them. The CDR3 nucleotides are TGTGCCAGCAGTGATTACCGGGGGGAGAACACTGAAGCTTTCTTT. Residues: CASSDYRGENTEAFF. Filled out from reference TRBV25-1 and TRBJ1-1, the complete variable domain reads EADIYQTPRYLVIGTGKKITLECSQTMGHDKMYWYQQDPGMELHLIHYSYGVNSTEKGDLSSESTVSRIRTEHFPLTLESARPSHTSQYLCASSDYRGENTEAFFGQGTRLTVV.

The genes are TRBV13 and TRBJ2-2; 9 bases align to TRBD1. Germline trimming cut 4 bases from V and 5 bases from J; bases unmatched to any gene: 5. Germline-derived CDR1 and CDR2 are PRHDT and FYEKMQ (reference sequence). This CDR3 spans 15 amino acids. CDR3 region: CASSWGQGGTGELFF. The CDR3 DNA follows: TGTGCCAGCAGCTGGGGACAGGGCGGGACCGGGGAGCTGTTTTTT.

This chain uses TRBV7-2 with TRBJ1-1, with D unclear. Germline V gives CDR1 SGHTA, CDR2 FQGNSA. The CDR3 consists of 14 residues. V lost 5 bases to trimming and J lost 2 bases, with 12 bases between them. CDR3 amino acids: CASSPDGPNTEAFF. The CDR3 nucleotides read TGTGCCAGCAGCCCCGACGGTCCAAACACTGAAGCTTTCTTT.

The chain employs TRBV5-4 and TRBJ2-2; D ambiguous. Germline assignment: CDR1 SGHNT and CDR2 YYREEE (reference sequence). The CDR3 spans 12 residues. V was cut by 0 bases and J by 7 bases, with 4 bases left in between. As DNA, the CDR3 is TGTGCCAGCAGCTTGGGGAACGGGGAGCTGTTTTTT. This codes for CASSLGNGELFF.

This chain uses TRBV6-5 with TRBJ1-2; no reliable D call. Between the trimmed V and J ends, which lost 1 base and 6 bases, there was a span of 15 bases. The CDR3 totals 15 residues. The germline CDR1 and CDR2 sequences are MNHEY and SVGAGI. The CDR3: CASSYFDPRVDGYTF. DNA for the CDR3: TGTGCCAGCAGTTACTTTGACCCACGAGTTGATGGCTACACCTTC.

This rearrangement joins TRBV5-1 to TRBJ1-4; tentatively, D is TRBD1 (5 bases). V lost 4 bases, J lost 10 bases, and 20 bases lay in between. CDR1 is SGHRS, CDR2 YFSETQ, per germline. The CDR3 spans 15 residues. The CDR3 nucleotides read TGCGCCAGCAGCCTGGCGGGGGTATCTGAGGGAAAACTGTTTTTT. This translates into CASSLAGVSEGKLFF.

This sequence joins TRBV29-1 and TRBJ2-2; TRBD2 matches 9 bases. The CDR3 sequence is 14 residues long. Per germline, CDR1 SQVTM and CDR2 ANQGSEA. V gave up 5 bases and J gave up 6 bases; unmatched junction bases: 7. The chain's CDR3 is CSVCSGSKAGELFF. CDR3 nucleotide sequence: TGCAGCGTTTGTAGCGGGAGTAAGGCCGGGGAGCTGTTTTTT.

The chain is built from TRBV5-4 and TRBJ1-2; maybe TRBD1 (5 bases). The CDR3 length is 13 residues. Germline V gives CDR1 SGHNT, CDR2 YYREEE (reference sequence). Trimming pared 0 bases from V and 3 bases from J, leaving 6 bases between. CDR3: CASSLGGDYGYTF. DNA of the CDR3: TGTGCCAGCAGCTTGGGAGGGGACTATGGCTACACCTTC.

The gene calls are TRBV9 and TRBJ2-3, with 10 bases identical to TRBD1. The CDR3 has 15 residues. Germline CDR1 SGDLS, CDR2 YYNGEE. The ends lost 2 bases at V and 2 bases at J; junction bases unmatched: 2. CDR3 residues: CASSVGTGATDTQYF. CDR3 nucleotides: TGTGCCAGCAGCGTCGGGACAGGGGCCACAGATACGCAGTATTTT.

The chain employs TRBV4-2 and TRBJ1-4, with 7 bases aligning to TRBD1. The germline gives CDR1 LGHNA, CDR2 YNFKEQ. This CDR3 is built from 16 residues. V lost 3 bases and J lost 7; bases outside the gene matches: 11. The CDR3 loop reads CASSHALQGLGEKLFF. Written as DNA, the CDR3 is TGTGCCAGCAGCCACGCCCTACAGGGGTTGGGTGAAAAACTGTTTTTT.